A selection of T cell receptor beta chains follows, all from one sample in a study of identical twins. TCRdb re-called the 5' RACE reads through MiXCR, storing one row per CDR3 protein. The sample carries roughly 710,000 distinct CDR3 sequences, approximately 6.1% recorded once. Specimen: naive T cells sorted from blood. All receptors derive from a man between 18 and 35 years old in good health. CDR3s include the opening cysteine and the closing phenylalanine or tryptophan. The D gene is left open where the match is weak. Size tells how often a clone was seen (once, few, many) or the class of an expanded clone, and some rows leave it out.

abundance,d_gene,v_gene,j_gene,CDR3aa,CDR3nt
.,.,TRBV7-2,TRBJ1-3,CASSLSFSSGNTIYF,TGTGCCAGCAGCCTGAGCTTCAGCTCTGGAAACACCATATATTTT
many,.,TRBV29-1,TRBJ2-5,CSVGRGGLKETQYF,TGCAGCGTTGGCAGGGGGGGACTAAAAGAGACCCAGTACTTC
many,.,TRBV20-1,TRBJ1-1,CSARRGVGTEAFF,TGCAGTGCTAGGAGGGGGGTTGGCACTGAAGCTTTCTTT
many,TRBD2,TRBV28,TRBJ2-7,CASNLAGVEQYF,TGTGCCAGCAATCTAGCGGGAGTCGAGCAGTACTTC
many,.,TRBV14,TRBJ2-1,CASSPARSSYNEQFF,TGTGCCAGCAGCCCGGCTAGGAGCTCCTACAATGAGCAGTTCTTC
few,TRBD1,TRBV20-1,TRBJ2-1,CSGGQGYNEQFF,TGCAGTGGAGGACAGGGCTACAATGAGCAGTTCTTC
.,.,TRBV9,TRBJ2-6,CASSVGDVSGANVLTF,TGTGCCAGCAGCGTAGGGGATGTCTCTGGGGCCAACGTCCTGACTTTC
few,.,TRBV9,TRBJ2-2,CASSVAGENTGELFF,TGTGCCAGCAGCGTAGCGGGGGAAAACACCGGGGAGCTGTTTTTT
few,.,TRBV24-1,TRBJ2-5,CATSDHQEETQYF,TGTGCCACCAGTGATCACCAAGAAGAGACCCAGTACTTC
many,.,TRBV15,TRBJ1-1,CATSRERGISTEAFF,TGTGCCACCAGCAGAGAAAGGGGGATAAGCACTGAAGCTTTCTTT
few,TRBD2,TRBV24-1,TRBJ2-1,CATSDFPFGAGAIYEQFF,TGTGCCACCAGTGATTTCCCTTTCGGAGCGGGAGCTATCTATGAGCAGTTCTTC
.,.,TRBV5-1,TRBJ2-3,CASRATGEGTDTQYF,TGCGCCAGCAGGGCGACGGGAGAAGGTACAGATACGCAGTATTTT
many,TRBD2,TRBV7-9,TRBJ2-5,CASSLRRGGETQYF,TGTGCCAGCAGCTTGCGGCGGGGGGGAGAGACCCAGTACTTC
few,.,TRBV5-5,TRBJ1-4,CASSSEPGTLPNEKLFF,TGTGCCAGCAGCTCGGAGCCCGGGACTCTCCCTAATGAAAAACTGTTTTTT
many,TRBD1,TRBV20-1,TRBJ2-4,CSARETGLAKNIQYF,TGCAGTGCTAGAGAGACAGGGTTAGCCAAAAACATTCAGTACTTC
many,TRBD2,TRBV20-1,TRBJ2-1,CSAGGSFEQFF,TGCAGTGCGGGGGGGAGTTTTGAGCAGTTCTTC
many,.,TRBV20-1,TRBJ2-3,CSALPRGRITDTQYF,TGCAGTGCTCTTCCCAGGGGTCGGATCACAGATACGCAGTATTTT
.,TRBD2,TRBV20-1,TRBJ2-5,CSATRTSGTQETQYF,TGCAGTGCTACCCGGACTAGCGGAACCCAAGAGACCCAGTACTTC
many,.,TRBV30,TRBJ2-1,CAWISDRITYNEQFF,TGTGCCTGGATATCGGATCGGATCACCTACAATGAGCAGTTCTTC
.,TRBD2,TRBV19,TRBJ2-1,CASSNSGSDSFNEQFF,TGTGCCAGTAGTAATAGCGGGAGCGACTCCTTCAATGAGCAGTTCTTC
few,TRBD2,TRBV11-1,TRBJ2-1,CASRQEGKGLAENNEQFF,TGTGCCAGCAGACAAGAGGGTAAGGGACTAGCGGAGAACAATGAGCAGTTCTTC
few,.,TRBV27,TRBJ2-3,CASSPRALLFPDTQYF,TGTGCCAGCAGCCCGAGGGCCCTTCTTTTCCCAGATACGCAGTATTTT
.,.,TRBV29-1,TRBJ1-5,CSVEPGANQPQHF,TGCAGCGTTGAACCGGGGGCCAATCAGCCCCAGCATTTT
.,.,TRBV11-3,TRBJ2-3,CASSSFPDTQYF,TGTGCCAGCAGCTCCTTTCCAGATACGCAGTATTTT
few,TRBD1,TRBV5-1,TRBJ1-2,CASSRDSQLNYGYTF,TGCGCCAGCAGCAGGGACAGTCAACTAAACTATGGCTACACCTTC
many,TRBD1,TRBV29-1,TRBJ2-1,CSLKGQGGVNEQFF,TGCAGCCTCAAAGGACAGGGGGGAGTCAATGAGCAGTTCTTC
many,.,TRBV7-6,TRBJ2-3,CASSFSSSTDTQYF,TGTGCCAGCAGCTTTTCCTCTAGCACAGATACGCAGTATTTT
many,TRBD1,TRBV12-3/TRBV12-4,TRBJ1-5,CASGGTGGQPQHF,TGTGCCAGCGGGGGGACAGGGGGTCAGCCCCAGCATTTT
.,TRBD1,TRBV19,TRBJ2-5,CASSNGQGMGKTQYF,TGTGCCAGTAGTAACGGACAGGGGATGGGGAAGACCCAGTACTTC
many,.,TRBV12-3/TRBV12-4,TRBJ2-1,CASSLMERNEQFF,TGTGCCAGCAGTTTGATGGAGAGAAATGAGCAGTTCTTC
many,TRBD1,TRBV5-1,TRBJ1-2,CASSLTGVNYGYTF,TGCGCCAGCAGCTTGACAGGGGTTAACTATGGCTACACCTTC
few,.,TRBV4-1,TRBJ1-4,CASSQEGLREKLFF,TGCGCCAGCAGCCAAGAAGGTCTTCGTGAAAAACTGTTTTTT
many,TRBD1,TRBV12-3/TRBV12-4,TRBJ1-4,CASTPGGIDRGNEKLFF,TGTGCCAGCACCCCGGGGGGGATTGACAGGGGAAACGAAAAACTGTTTTTT
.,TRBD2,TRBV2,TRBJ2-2,CASSDGIAGAPNTGELFF,TGTGCCAGCAGTGATGGGATAGCGGGAGCCCCGAACACCGGGGAGCTGTTTTTT
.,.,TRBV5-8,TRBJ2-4,CASSLRRVRSDIQYF,TGTGCCAGCAGCTTGAGAAGAGTCAGATCGGACATTCAGTACTTC
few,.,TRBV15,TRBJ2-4,CATSREPGLENIQYF,TGTGCCACCAGCAGAGAACCGGGACTCGAAAACATTCAGTACTTC
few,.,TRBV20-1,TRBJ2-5,CSASPTRGRGTQYF,TGCAGTGCTAGCCCGACGAGAGGCCGCGGGACCCAGTACTTC
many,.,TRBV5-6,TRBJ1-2,CASSLANYGYTF,TGTGCCAGCAGCTTGGCCAACTATGGCTACACCTTC
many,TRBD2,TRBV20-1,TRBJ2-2,CSAKTSGLNTGELFF,TGCAGTGCCAAGACTAGCGGTTTGAACACCGGGGAGCTGTTTTTT
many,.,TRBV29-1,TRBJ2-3,CSVGALRTDTQYF,TGCAGCGTTGGAGCCCTCCGCACAGATACGCAGTATTTT
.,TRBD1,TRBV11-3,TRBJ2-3,CACRDRDTQYF,TGTGCCTGCCGGGACAGAGATACGCAGTATTTT
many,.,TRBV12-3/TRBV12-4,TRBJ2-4,CASKDATVAKNIQYF,TGTGCCAGCAAAGACGCGACAGTAGCCAAAAACATTCAGTACTTC
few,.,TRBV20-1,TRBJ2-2,CSAKVGGRTGELFF,TGCAGTGCGAAGGTCGGGGGACGGACCGGGGAGCTGTTTTTT
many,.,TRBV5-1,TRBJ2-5,CASSLGLATTQETQYF,TGCGCCAGCAGCTTGGGCTTAGCCACCACCCAAGAGACCCAGTACTTC
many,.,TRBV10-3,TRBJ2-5,CAISVTQGDQETQYF,TGTGCCATCAGTGTTACACAGGGTGACCAAGAGACCCAGTACTTC
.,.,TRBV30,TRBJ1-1,CAWSGGAIRAFF,TGTGCCTGGAGTGGGGGGGCCATACGAGCTTTCTTT
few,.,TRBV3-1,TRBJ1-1,CASSHGTPNTEAFF,TGTGCCAGCAGCCATGGGACACCGAACACTGAAGCTTTCTTT
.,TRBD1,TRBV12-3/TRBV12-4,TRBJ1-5,CASSPGQNNQPQHF,TGTGCCAGCAGTCCGGGACAGAACAATCAGCCCCAGCATTTT
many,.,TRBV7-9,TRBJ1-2,CASSLLEAGYGYTF,TGTGCCAGCAGCTTACTTGAGGCCGGCTATGGCTACACCTTC
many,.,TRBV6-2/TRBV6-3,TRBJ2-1,CASRESQSSYNEQFF,TGTGCCAGCAGAGAGTCACAGAGCTCCTACAATGAGCAGTTCTTC
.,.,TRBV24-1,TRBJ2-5,CATSVISQPGVPTLYF,TGTGCCACCAGTGTCATTTCTCAACCGGGCGTCCCAACGTTGTACTTC
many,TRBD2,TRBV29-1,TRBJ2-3,CSVDKREGDTQYF,TGCAGCGTTGACAAGCGGGAAGGAGATACGCAGTATTTT
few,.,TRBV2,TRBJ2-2,CASVPTYTGELFF,TGTGCCAGCGTGCCCACCTACACCGGGGAGCTGTTTTTT
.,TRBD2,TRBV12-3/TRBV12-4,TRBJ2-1,CASRNTSGSWYNEQFF,TGTGCCAGCAGAAACACTAGCGGGAGCTGGTACAATGAGCAGTTCTTC
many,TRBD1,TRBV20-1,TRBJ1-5,CSAYLGGLGNQPQHF,TGCAGTGCTTACTTAGGGGGCCTGGGCAATCAGCCCCAGCATTTT
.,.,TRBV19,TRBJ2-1,CASSPLGGLRDEQFF,TGTGCCAGTAGTCCTCTCGGGGGGCTTAGAGATGAGCAGTTCTTC
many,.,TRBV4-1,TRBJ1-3,CASSQEADTGNTIYF,TGCGCCAGCAGCCAAGAGGCGGATACTGGAAACACCATATATTTT
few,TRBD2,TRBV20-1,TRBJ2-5,CSASDLAGRETQYF,TGCAGTGCTAGTGATCTAGCGGGAAGAGAGACCCAGTACTTC
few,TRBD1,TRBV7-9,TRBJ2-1,CASSLDRGANEQFF,TGTGCCAGCAGCTTAGACAGGGGAGCAAATGAGCAGTTCTTC
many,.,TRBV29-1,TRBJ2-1,CSVDFGSSSYNEQFF,TGCAGCGTTGACTTCGGCTCGAGCTCCTACAATGAGCAGTTCTTC